A single sample gave rise to the 23 T cell receptor beta chains below, sequenced in a study of T cell responses to AZD1222 COVID-19 vaccine. Some clones are missing from TCRdb's copy, which holds only in-frame ones; the method was immunoSEQ multiplex PCR. The table shows approximately 150,000 clones, with almost 95% occurring only once. The material was peripheral blood, obtained on day 0 of AZD1222 vaccination. These receptors all come from an adult in good health.

This clone was picked up a small number of times. The rearrangement joins TRBV16 to TRBJ1-4; TRBD1 matches 7 bases. Germline CDR1 KGHSY, CDR2 FQNENV. CDR3 size: 16 residues. V was pared by 3 bases and J by 1 base, with 5 bases of the junction left unmatched. The CDR3 is CASSHSSGGTNEKLFF. The CDR3 DNA sequence: TGTGCCAGCAGCCATTCCTCAGGGGGAACTAATGAAAAACTGTTTTTT.

The V call is TRBV6-2 or TRBV6-3, the J call TRBJ1-5; 7 bases align to TRBD1. CDR1 is MNHEY and CDR2 is SVGEGT in the germline V gene. The CDR3 extends over 14 amino acids. Germline trimming cut 2 bases from V and 6 bases from J; bases unmatched to any gene: 4. The CDR3 DNA is TGTGCCAGCAGTTACGAGGGGGCGCGTCAGCCCCAGCATTTT. Translating gives CASSYEGARQPQHF.

The chain has TRBV9 and TRBJ2-2; D is unclear. V lost 1 base and J lost 4, with 8 bases in between. Germline V gives CDR1 SGDLS, CDR2 YYNGEE. The CDR3 totals 14 residues. This CDR3 is CASSVLGGTGELFF. The CDR3 DNA sequence: TGTGCCAGCAGCGTACTAGGCGGCACCGGGGAGCTGTTTTTT.

A note on this clone: Within the sample, other DNA sequences also encode this same CDR3. V and J are TRBV10-3 and TRBJ1-1; the D is unclear. Looked up from germline, CDR1 is ENHRY and CDR2 is SYGVKD. This CDR3 comprises 13 residues. V lost 3 bases and J lost 0, with 5 bases in between. The CDR3 spells CAISERLNTEAFF. The CDR3 coding sequence is TGTGCCATCAGTGAACGGTTGAACACTGAAGCTTTCTTT.

The CDR3 spells CAWSKPRQLNEKLFF. In DNA form, the CDR3 reads TGTGCCTGGAGTAAACCACGACAGCTTAATGAAAAACTGTTTTTT. The chain couples TRBV30 to TRBJ1-4, with D perhaps matching TRBD1 (5 bases). The CDR3 contains 15 residues. Trimming took 2 bases from V and 4 from J, leaving 14 bases between them. In germline, CDR1 is GTSNPN, CDR2 SVGIG (reference sequence). Variable domain in full (rest from reference TRBV30 and TRBJ1-4): SQTIHQWPATLVQPVGSPLSLECTVEGTSNPNLYWYRQAAGRGLQLLFYSVGIGQISSEVPQNLSASRPQDRQFILSSKKLLLSDSGFYLCAWSKPRQLNEKLFFGSGTQLSVL.

In regard to this clone: Distinct nucleotide sequences in the sample also encode this CDR3. The chain recombines TRBV5-1 with TRBJ2-7; D call uncertain. Per germline, CDR1 SGHRS and CDR2 YFSETQ. V was shortened by 1 base and J by 0 bases, with 2 bases between the two germline ends. The CDR3 loop spans 12 amino acids. The CDR3 bases are TGCGCCAGCAGCTTGCCCTCCTACGAGCAGTACTTC. It is translated as CASSLPSYEQYF.

The chain employs TRBV3-1 (or the pseudogene TRBV3-2) and TRBJ1-3; perhaps TRBD1 as D (5 bases). Germline CDR1 is LGHDT and CDR2 is YNNKEL (reference sequence). V was clipped by 4 bases and J by 0 bases, with 13 bases between them. This CDR3 has 16 residues. The CDR3: CASSPLGGGSGNTIYF. CDR3 nucleotide sequence: TGTGCCAGCAGCCCCCTTGGGGGGGGCTCTGGAAACACCATATATTTT.

V gene TRBV6-1 combines with J gene TRBJ2-7; 7 positions match TRBD1. This CDR3 is built from 14 residues. Germline loops: CDR1 MNHNS, CDR2 SASEGT. Trimming at V came to 3 bases and at J to 6 bases, leaving 8 bases not matched to a gene. This chain's CDR3 is CASSDIGTVTEQYF. CDR3 coding DNA: TGTGCCAGCAGTGATATAGGGACAGTGACCGAGCAGTACTTC.

V gene TRBV2 combines with J gene TRBJ1-2; 9 bases fit TRBD1. With 3 bases clipped from V and 2 bases from J, the junction kept 1 base outside the gene matches. The CDR3 extends over 14 amino acids. Per the germline V gene, CDR1 is SNHLY and CDR2 is FYNNEI. This CDR3 is CASSEDRGNYGYTF. CDR3 nucleotides: TGTGCCAGCAGTGAGGACAGGGGAAACTATGGCTACACCTTC.

The V gene is TRBV19, the J gene TRBJ2-7; TRBD2 matches 7 bases. V was clipped by 2 bases and J by 0 bases; unmatched bases: 4. The V gene's germline CDR1 is LNHDA and CDR2 SQIVND (reference sequence). CDR3 size: 15 residues. In nucleotides, the CDR3 is TGTGCCAGTAGTATAAGTCCTAGCGGCTCCTACGAGCAGTACTTC. This codes for CASSISPSGSYEQYF.

This rearrangement joins TRBV7-2 to TRBJ1-4; D uncertain. Trimming cost V 6 bases and J 7 bases, with 15 bases left between them. This CDR3 spans 14 amino acids. CDR1 is SGHTA, CDR2 FQGNSA, per germline. The CDR3 protein is CASRLGLGGEKLFF. The CDR3 nucleotides are TGTGCCAGCAGACTCGGATTGGGAGGTGAAAAACTGTTTTTT.

The chain is built from TRBV5-5 and TRBJ1-5; tentatively, D is TRBD1 (5 bases). Germline V lookup: CDR1 SGHKS, CDR2 YYEKEE (reference sequence). CDR3 length equals 14 residues. With 7 bases removed from V and 7 bases from J, the gap between germline ends came to 18 bases. The CDR3 reads CASARQPSEQPQHF. Here the CDR3 DNA reads TGTGCCAGCGCCAGACAGCCGTCGGAGCAGCCCCAGCATTTT.

V usage is TRBV4-3 and J usage is TRBJ1-2, with TRBD1 as a possible D gene (5 bases). This CDR3 contains 16 residues. Germline V CDR1 and CDR2: LGHNA, YSLEER. V dropped 4 bases and J dropped 4 bases, with 19 bases sitting between them. CDR3 residues: CASSPHTRVGGYGYTF. The CDR3 DNA reads as TGCGCCAGCAGCCCCCATACCAGGGTTGGGGGCTATGGCTACACCTTC.

The rearrangement joins TRBV10-3 to TRBJ1-1, with D tentatively TRBD1 (6 bases). Germline V lookup: CDR1 ENHRY, CDR2 SYGVKD. V shed 8 bases and J shed 1 base, with 14 bases lying between them. The CDR3 is made up of 14 amino acids. DNA for the CDR3: TGTGCCATCCGCCTGGACAGAAGGAACACTGAAGCTTTCTTT. This codes for CAIRLDRRNTEAFF.

The chain joins TRBV4-3 to TRBJ2-7, with D perhaps TRBD2 (6 bases). The length of the CDR3 is 15 residues. The V gene's germline CDR1 is LGHNA and CDR2 YSLEER. Trimming removed 4 bases from V and 3 bases from J, with 16 bases in between. CDR3 DNA: TGCGCCAGCAGCCCTGGCGGGGCCGGCGACTACGAGCAGTACTTC. Its protein product is CASSPGGAGDYEQYF.

This clone was observed a single time. The genes are TRBV11-2 and TRBJ2-7, with TRBD1 as a possible D gene (5 bases). Per germline, CDR1 SGHAT and CDR2 FQNNGV. CDR3 size: 15 residues. Trimming removed 0 bases at V and 5 bases at J, with 14 bases between. This CDR3 is CASSLDASGPHEQYF. The CDR3, as DNA: TGTGCCAGCAGCTTAGACGCCTCAGGGCCCCACGAGCAGTACTTC.

CDR3 in amino acids: CASSLTATNEQFF. In nucleotides, the CDR3 is TGTGCCAGCAGTTTGACAGCAACGAATGAGCAGTTCTTC. The chain employs TRBV27 and TRBJ2-1; possible D gene TRBD1, 5 bases. Germline V lookup: CDR1 MNHEY, CDR2 SMNVEV (reference sequence). Trimming took off 3 bases at V and 7 bases at J, with 10 bases between the two ends. This CDR3 is built from 13 residues.

The chain uses TRBV19 and TRBJ1-2, with a tentative D call TRBD1 (6 bases). This CDR3 is built from 13 residues. Trimming shortened V by 3 bases and J by 6 bases, and 11 bases separated the two germline ends. In germline, CDR1 is LNHDA, CDR2 SQIVND (reference sequence). The CDR3 nucleotides are TGTGCCAGTAGTATTCGGGAGGGGGATGGCTACACCTTC. It encodes CASSIREGDGYTF.

As to this clone: Other DNA sequences in the sample encode the same CDR3. The rearrangement uses TRBV30 and TRBJ1-2; 10 nucleotides align to TRBD1. The CDR3 loop spans 15 amino acids. Trimming took 0 bases from V and 4 from J; bases not matched to a gene: 5. Per the germline V gene, CDR1 is GTSNPN and CDR2 is SVGIG (reference sequence). In DNA, the CDR3 is TGTGCCTGGAGTGTACTCAGGACAGGGGGCTATGGCTACACCTTC. Protein sequence: CAWSVLRTGGYGYTF.

The chain employs TRBV3-1 (or the pseudogene TRBV3-2) and TRBJ2-2, with 10 bases aligning to TRBD1. Germline V gene lookup returns CDR1 LGHDT and CDR2 YNNKEL (reference sequence). Unmatched junction bases numbered 1, after V lost 1 base and J lost 5 bases. The CDR3 runs to 15 residues. The CDR3 reads CASSQVGQGTGELFF. CDR3 sequence (DNA): TGTGCCAGCAGCCAAGTGGGACAGGGGACCGGGGAGCTGTTTTTT.

This chain links TRBV6-1 with TRBJ1-1; D is unresolved. V gave up 3 bases and J gave up 2 bases, with 7 bases separating them. CDR1 and CDR2 from the germline V gene are MNHNS and SASEGT. This CDR3 region has 13 residues. DNA of the CDR3: TGTGCCAGCAGTGAGGGGAGAAACACTGAAGCTTTCTTT. This encodes CASSEGRNTEAFF.

The chain employs TRBV7-9 and TRBJ2-7; D might be TRBD1 (6 bases). V was shortened by 1 base and J by 0 bases, with 10 bases between the two germline ends. This CDR3 region has 15 residues. CDR1 and CDR2 from the germline V gene are SEHNR and FQNEAQ (reference sequence). The CDR3 loop is CASSLVQGTSYEQYF. The CDR3 DNA reads as TGTGCCAGCAGCTTAGTTCAGGGGACCTCCTACGAGCAGTACTTC.

The chain combines TRBV15 with TRBJ2-7, with D possibly TRBD2 on 6 matching bases. Germline CDR1 reads LNHNV; CDR2 reads YYDKDF (reference sequence). The V end was cut by 8 bases, the J end by 7 bases, with 18 bases between. The CDR3 is made up of 13 amino acids. The DNA of the CDR3 is TGTGCCACCGGAGGTGGTAGGGCGGGGGAGCAGTACTTC. This translates into CATGGGRAGEQYF.